This TCR beta chain was captured in a study of OX40 agonist ivuxolimab in advanced cancers. Trimming removed 2 bases from V and 6 bases from J, with 13 bases in between. The CDR3 has 15 amino acids. The V gene's germline CDR1 is SNHLY and CDR2 FYNNEI. The method was immunoSEQ multiplex PCR; TCRdb's version includes in-frame clones alone and lacks a portion of them. The profile shows approximately 67,000 clones, roughly four fifths of them singletons. This clone was picked up one time. The antigen is unknown. Findings of the study overall: CD4+ and CD8+ T cells in blood underwent clonal expansion by week 6 at 0.1 to 3.0 mg/kg.

The material was CD4+ or CD8+ T cells sorted from blood, obtained in a trial of the OX40 agonist ivuxolimab. The rearrangement links TRBV2 to TRBJ2-2, with D perhaps TRBD1 (6 bases). The sequence was collected from an adult with an advanced solid tumor such as melanoma, head and neck, liver or kidney cancer. The chain's CDR3 is CASSELGQSAGELFF. In DNA form, the CDR3 reads TGTGCCAGCAGTGAACTAGGACAGTCGGCCGGGGAGCTGTTTTTT. The whole variable domain, remainder taken from reference TRBV2 and TRBJ2-2, is EPEVTQTPSHQVTQMGQEVILRCVPISNHLYFYWYRQILGQKVEFLVSFYNNEISEKSEIFDDQFSVERPDGSNFTLKIRSTKLEDSAMYFCASSELGQSAGELFFGEGSRLTVL.